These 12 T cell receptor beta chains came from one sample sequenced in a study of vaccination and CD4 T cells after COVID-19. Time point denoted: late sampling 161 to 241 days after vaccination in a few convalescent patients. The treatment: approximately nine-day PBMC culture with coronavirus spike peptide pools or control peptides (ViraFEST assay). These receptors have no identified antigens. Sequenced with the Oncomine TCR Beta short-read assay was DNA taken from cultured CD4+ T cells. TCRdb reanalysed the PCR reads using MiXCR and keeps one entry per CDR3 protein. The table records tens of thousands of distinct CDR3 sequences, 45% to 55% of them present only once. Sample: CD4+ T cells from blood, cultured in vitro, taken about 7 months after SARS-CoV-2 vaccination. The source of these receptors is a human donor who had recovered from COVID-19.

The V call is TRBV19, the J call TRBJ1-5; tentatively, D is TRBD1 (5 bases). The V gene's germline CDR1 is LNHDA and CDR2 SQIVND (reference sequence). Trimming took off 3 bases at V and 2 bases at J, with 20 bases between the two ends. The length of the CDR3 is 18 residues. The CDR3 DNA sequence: TGTGCCAGTAGTATTCCTAGGGTGCGGGGCAGGGGCAATCAGCCCCAGCATTTT. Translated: CASSIPRVRGRGNQPQHF.

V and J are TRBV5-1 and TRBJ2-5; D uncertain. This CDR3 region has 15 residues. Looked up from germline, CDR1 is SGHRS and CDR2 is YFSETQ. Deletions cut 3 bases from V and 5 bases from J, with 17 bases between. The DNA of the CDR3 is TGCGCCAGCAGCTCTAGATGGTCCTCGAGGGAGACCCAGTACTTC. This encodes CASSSRWSSRETQYF.

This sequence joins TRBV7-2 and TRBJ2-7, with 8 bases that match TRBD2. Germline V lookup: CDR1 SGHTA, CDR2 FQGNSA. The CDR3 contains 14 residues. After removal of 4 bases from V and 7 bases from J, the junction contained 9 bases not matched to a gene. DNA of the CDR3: TGTGCCAGCAGCTGGTCCGGGACTAGAAGGGAGCAGTACTTC. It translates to CASSWSGTRREQYF.

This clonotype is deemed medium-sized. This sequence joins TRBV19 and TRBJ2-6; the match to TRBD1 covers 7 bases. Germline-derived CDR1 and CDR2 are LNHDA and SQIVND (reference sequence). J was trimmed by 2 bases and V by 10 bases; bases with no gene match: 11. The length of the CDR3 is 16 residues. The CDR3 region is CATRGRGSTGANVLTF. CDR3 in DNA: TGTGCCACTAGGGGCAGGGGGTCCACTGGGGCCAACGTCCTGACTTTC.

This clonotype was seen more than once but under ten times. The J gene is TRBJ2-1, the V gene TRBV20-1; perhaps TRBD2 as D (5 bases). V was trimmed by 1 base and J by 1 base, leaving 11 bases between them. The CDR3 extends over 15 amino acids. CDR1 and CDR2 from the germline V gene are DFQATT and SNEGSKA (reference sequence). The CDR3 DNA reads TGCAGTGCTAGAGGAGGGTATGGGTCCTACAATGAGCAGTTCTTC. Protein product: CSARGGYGSYNEQFF.

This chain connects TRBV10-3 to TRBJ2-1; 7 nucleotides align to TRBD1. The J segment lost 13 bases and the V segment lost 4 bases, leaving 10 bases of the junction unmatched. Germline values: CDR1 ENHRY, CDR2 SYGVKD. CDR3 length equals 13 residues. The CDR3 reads CAISGEGGTYQFF. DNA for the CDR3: TGTGCCATCAGTGGTGAAGGGGGCACTTATCAGTTCTTC.

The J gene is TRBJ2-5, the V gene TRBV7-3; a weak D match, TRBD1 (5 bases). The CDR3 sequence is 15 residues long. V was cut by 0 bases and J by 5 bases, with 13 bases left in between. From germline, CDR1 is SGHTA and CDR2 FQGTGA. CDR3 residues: CASSLTGQKYETQYF. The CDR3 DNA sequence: TGTGCCAGCAGCTTAACGGGGCAGAAGTATGAGACCCAGTACTTC.

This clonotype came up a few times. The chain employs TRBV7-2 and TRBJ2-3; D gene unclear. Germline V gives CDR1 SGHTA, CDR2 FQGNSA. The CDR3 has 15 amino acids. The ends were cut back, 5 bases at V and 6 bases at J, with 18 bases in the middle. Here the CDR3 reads CASSRDGPSPDTQYF. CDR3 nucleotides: TGTGCCAGCAGCCGTGATGGACCCAGCCCGGATACGCAGTATTTT.

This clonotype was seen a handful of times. The CDR3 here is CASSPGQTLYGYTF. The CDR3 region has the DNA TGTGCCAGCAGTCCGGGACAGACCCTTTATGGCTACACCTTC. This chain joins TRBV6-1 and TRBJ1-2; 7 bases are a match to TRBD1. J lost 5 bases, V lost 5 bases, and 8 bases had no gene match. CDR3 size: 14 residues. CDR1 and CDR2 (germline): MNHNS, SASEGT.

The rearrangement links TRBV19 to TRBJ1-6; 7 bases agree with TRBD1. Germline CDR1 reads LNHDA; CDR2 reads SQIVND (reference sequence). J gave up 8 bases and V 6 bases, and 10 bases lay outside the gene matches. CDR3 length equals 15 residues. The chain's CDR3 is CASSTAGGFDSPLHF. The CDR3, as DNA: TGTGCCAGTAGCACCGCAGGGGGGTTCGATTCACCCCTCCACTTT. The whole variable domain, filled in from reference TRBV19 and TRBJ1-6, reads DGGITQSPKYLFRKEGQNVTLSCEQNLNHDAMYWYRQDPGQGLRLIYYSQIVNDFQKGDIAEGYSVSREKKESFPLTVTSAQKNPTAFYLCASSTAGGFDSPLHFGNGTRLTVT.

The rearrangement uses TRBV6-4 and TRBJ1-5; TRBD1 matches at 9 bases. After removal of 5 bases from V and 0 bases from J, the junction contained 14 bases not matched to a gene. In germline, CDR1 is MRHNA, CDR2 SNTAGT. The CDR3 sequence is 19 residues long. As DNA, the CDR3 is TGTGCCAGCAGTTCAGCCTCTTGGACAGGGGTATATAGCAATCAGCCCCAGCATTTT. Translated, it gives CASSSASWTGVYSNQPQHF.

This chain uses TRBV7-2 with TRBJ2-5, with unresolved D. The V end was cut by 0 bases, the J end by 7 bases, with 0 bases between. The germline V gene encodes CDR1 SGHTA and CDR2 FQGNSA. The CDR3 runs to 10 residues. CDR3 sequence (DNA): TGTGCCAGCAGCTTAGCGACCCAGTACTTC. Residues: CASSLATQYF.